The clone carrying this TCR beta chain was counted ten times or more. This specimen comes from a study of blood T cells in healthy people across ages. Sample-barcoded 5' priming and a J-beta primer mix drove a second PCR of about 6 to 12 cycles. TCRdb processed the 5' RACE reads anew with MiXCR; each CDR3 protein has one entry. Of some 1,000,000 distinct CDR3 sequences in the sample, less than 25% were seen once. These data were likewise used in another study, on T cells of mothers and their children.

This receptor was identified in a girl aged 2 to 10 in good health. The sample comprised blood.

The CDR3 DNA follows: TGTGCCAGCAGCTTATTCCTGACAAACACCGGGGAGCTGTTTTTT. Its translation: CASSLFLTNTGELFF. The rearrangement uses TRBV7-8 and TRBJ2-2; D gene unclear. The germline CDR1 and CDR2 sequences are SGHVS and FQNEAQ. The germline V and J ends were trimmed by 2 bases and 2 bases, with 9 bases remaining between them. The CDR3 runs to 15 residues.